This is a list of T cell receptor beta chains from one sample in a study of CD8 T cells in Susac syndrome. TCRdb independently ran MiXCR on the immunoSEQ multiplex PCR reads; one entry per CDR3 protein. The repertoire consists of 110,000 or so distinct CDR3 sequences, with around 92% occurring once and the leading ten covering about 0.087%. Sequencing input: CD4+ T cells from PBMCs. Source of these receptors: a human donor with multiple sclerosis. Each CDR3 is given with its conserved first and last residue. A D gene is named only where the DNA matches it firmly. Clone size is given for some rows only: seen once, a few or many times, or a class if the clone is expanded.

J gene,clone size,D gene,V gene,CDR3 DNA,CDR3 protein
TRBJ2-3,.,TRBD2,TRBV7-2,TGTGCCAGCAGCTTAGAACTAGCGGGGGGCGCAGATACGCAGTATTTT,CASSLELAGGADTQYF
TRBJ2-7,.,TRBD1,TRBV18,TGTGCCAGCTCACGGGACAGGGGATCCTACGAGCAGTACTTC,CASSRDRGSYEQYF
TRBJ2-5,.,.,TRBV2,TGTGCCAGCAGGGACGTAAGATCCGAAGAGACCCAGTACTTC,CASRDVRSEETQYF
TRBJ2-5,.,TRBD1,TRBV11-1,TGTGCCAGCAGCTTAGTCAAGACAGGGAGTCAAGAGACCCAGTACTTC,CASSLVKTGSQETQYF
TRBJ2-3,.,.,TRBV18,TGTGCCAGCTCACCTGAAGGTGCAGGGCCCAGGGGAGATACGCAGTATTTT,CASSPEGAGPRGDTQYF
TRBJ1-2,.,TRBD1,TRBV18,TGTGCCAGCTCACCAAACGGACAGGGGAGAGGCTACACCTTC,CASSPNGQGRGYTF
TRBJ2-3,.,TRBD1,TRBV20-1,TGCAGTGCTAGTGACAGACAGGGAAGCACAGATACGCAGTATTTT,CSASDRQGSTDTQYF
TRBJ2-3,few,TRBD1,TRBV3-1,TGTGCCAGCCCGGGACAGGGTGTCACAGATACGCAGTATTTT,CASPGQGVTDTQYF
TRBJ1-5,.,.,TRBV29-1,TGCAGCGTTGGAGGCCATAGCAATCAGCCCCAGCATTTT,CSVGGHSNQPQHF
TRBJ2-7,.,.,TRBV12-5,TGTGCTAGTGGTTTGGAGCCGGGTTCCCTCGGTCACGAGCAGTACTTC,CASGLEPGSLGHEQYF
TRBJ1-2,.,.,TRBV6-4,TGTGCCAGCAGTGTCGATTTGACAGCGAACCCCCATGGCTACACCTTC,CASSVDLTANPHGYTF
TRBJ1-1,.,.,TRBV24-1,TGTGCCACCAGCCGAGCATGGAACACTGAAGCTTTCTTT,CATSRAWNTEAFF
TRBJ2-3,.,.,TRBV18,TGTGCCAGCTCACAGAATTTAGATACGCAGTATTTT,CASSQNLDTQYF
TRBJ1-2,.,.,TRBV28,TGTGCCAGCAGTTTTGAGCTTTTCTATGGCTACACCTTC,CASSFELFYGYTF
TRBJ2-5,.,.,TRBV2,TGTGCCAGCAGTGAGCGTATAGGGGGAGAGACCCAGTACTTC,CASSERIGGETQYF
TRBJ1-6,.,.,TRBV6-1,TGTGCCAGCAGTGAAGCGCTTCCCAGGACGAGGTCACCCCTCCACTTT,CASSEALPRTRSPLHF
TRBJ1-2,.,TRBD1,TRBV25-1,TGTGCCAGCAGTGAATCCGGGACAGGGGCCTTAAACTATGGCTACACCTTC,CASSESGTGALNYGYTF
TRBJ1-1,.,TRBD1,TRBV2,TGTGCCAGCAGCCGATCAGGACAGGGGGCGGGGGACACTGAAGCTTTCTTT,CASSRSGQGAGDTEAFF
TRBJ1-5,few,.,TRBV6-1,TGTGCCAGCGCCCGGGACGGCCCTTCCAATCAGCCCCAGCATTTT,CASARDGPSNQPQHF
TRBJ1-1,.,.,TRBV20-1,TGCAGTGCTGGACTCAGGGGTTACACTGAAGCTTTCTTT,CSAGLRGYTEAFF
TRBJ1-3,.,TRBD1,TRBV7-9,TGTGCCAGCAGATATGGGACAGGGGTACACACCATATATTTT,CASRYGTGVHTIYF
TRBJ2-5,.,TRBD1,TRBV28,TGTGCCAGCAGACGAACTGGACAGGGGGCCGGGGAGACCCAGTACTTC,CASRRTGQGAGETQYF
TRBJ2-3,.,.,TRBV5-1,TGCGCCAGCAGCTTGAATCAGGGGGGGCCGCTTTATACGCAGTATTTT,CASSLNQGGPLYTQYF
TRBJ1-2,.,TRBD1,TRBV3-1,TGTGCCAGCAGCCAAAACCAGGGGGCAAGGGGCTACACCTTC,CASSQNQGARGYTF
TRBJ1-1,.,.,TRBV28,TGTGCCAGCAGTTTGCGGGGGGACACTGAAGCTTTCTTT,CASSLRGDTEAFF
TRBJ2-7,.,.,TRBV5-1,TGCGCCAGCAACCCGGACGGGGGCGCGGGTGTCGAGCAGTACTTC,CASNPDGGAGVEQYF
TRBJ2-3,.,TRBD2,TRBV25-1,TGTGCCAGCAGTGAACTGGCGGGGGGGACAGATACGCAGTATTTT,CASSELAGGTDTQYF
TRBJ2-7,once,.,TRBV19,TGTGCCAGTAGCCGTCTCGCTAGCGTTACGAACGAGCAGTACTTC,CASSRLASVTNEQYF
TRBJ1-1,.,.,TRBV30,TGTGCCTGGCTAATACATAATAATAAGCCTGAAGCTTTCTTT,CAWLIHNNKPEAFF